The present T cell receptor beta chain was sequenced within a study of persistence of HIV-infected CD4 T cells. The stimulus was lysate of CMV-infected fibroblasts, about 10 ug/mL. CD4+ T cells upregulating both CD40 ligand and CD69 were sorted as responding cells. CD4+ T cell counts exceeded 400 cells/uL; CMV serology was positive. A note on this clone: Its antigen is as yet unknown.

The CDR3 is 13 amino acids. In germline, CDR1 is LNHDA, CDR2 SQIVND (reference sequence). Trimming cost V 9 bases and J 7 bases, with 19 bases left between them. The libraries were made with immunoSEQ version 4 in survey mode. Template was genomic DNA at about 9.3 ng/uL, with up to 1 ug used per sample. Profiled with immunoSEQ multiplex PCR; TCRdb holds only in-frame clones, not every one. Of about 7,500 clones detected, approximately 63% appear once; the ten largest clones hold over 15%. The rearrangement links TRBV19 to TRBJ2-7; a possible D gene is TRBD1 (5 bases). The sequence was collected from an adult man with HIV who was CMV-seropositive. The sample was CD4+ T cells sorted from PBMCs after approximately 19-hour stimulation, taken from a patient who received antiretroviral therapy. CDR3: CASSTDTSTEQYF. CDR3 nucleotides: TGTGCCAGCTCGACAGACACCTCAACGGAGCAGTACTTC.